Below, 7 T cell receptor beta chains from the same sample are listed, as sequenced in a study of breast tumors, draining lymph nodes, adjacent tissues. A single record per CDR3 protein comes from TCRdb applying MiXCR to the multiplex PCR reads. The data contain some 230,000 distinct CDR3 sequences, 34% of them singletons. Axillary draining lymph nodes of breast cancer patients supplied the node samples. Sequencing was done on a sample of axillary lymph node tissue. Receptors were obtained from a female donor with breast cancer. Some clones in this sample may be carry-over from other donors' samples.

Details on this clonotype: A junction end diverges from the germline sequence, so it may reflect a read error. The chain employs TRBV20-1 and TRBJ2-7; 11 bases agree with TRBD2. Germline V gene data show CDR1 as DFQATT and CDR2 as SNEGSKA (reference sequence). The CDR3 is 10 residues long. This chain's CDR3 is CSATSGGPNF. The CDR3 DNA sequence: TGCAGTGCTACTAGCGGGGGGCCCAACTTC.

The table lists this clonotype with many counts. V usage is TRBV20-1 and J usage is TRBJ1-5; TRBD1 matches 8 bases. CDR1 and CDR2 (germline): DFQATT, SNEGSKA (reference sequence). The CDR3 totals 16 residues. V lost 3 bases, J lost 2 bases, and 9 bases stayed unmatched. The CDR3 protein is CSASRRGLSGNQPQHF. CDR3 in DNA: TGCAGTGCTAGCCGCAGGGGGCTTAGTGGCAATCAGCCCCAGCATTTT.

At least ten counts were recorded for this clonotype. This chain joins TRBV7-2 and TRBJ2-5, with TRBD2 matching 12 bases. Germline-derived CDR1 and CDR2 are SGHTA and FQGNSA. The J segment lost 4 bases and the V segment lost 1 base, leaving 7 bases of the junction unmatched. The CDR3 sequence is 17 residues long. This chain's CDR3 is CASSLVTSGRSLETQYF. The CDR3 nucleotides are TGTGCCAGCAGCTTAGTTACTAGCGGGAGGTCTTTAGAGACCCAGTACTTC.

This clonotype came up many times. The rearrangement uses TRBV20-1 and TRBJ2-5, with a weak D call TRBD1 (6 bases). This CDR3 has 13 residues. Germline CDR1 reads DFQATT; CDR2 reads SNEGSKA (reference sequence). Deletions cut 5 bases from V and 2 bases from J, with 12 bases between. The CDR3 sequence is CSARPQGQETQYF. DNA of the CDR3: TGCAGTGCTCGCCCGCAGGGGCAAGAGACCCAGTACTTC.

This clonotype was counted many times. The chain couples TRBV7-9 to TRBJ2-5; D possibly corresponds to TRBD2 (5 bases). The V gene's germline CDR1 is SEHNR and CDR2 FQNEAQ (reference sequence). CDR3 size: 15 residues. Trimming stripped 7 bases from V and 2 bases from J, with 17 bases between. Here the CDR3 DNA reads TGTGCCAGCAAACCTTCACCTTCGGGGCAAGAGACCCAGTACTTC. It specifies CASKPSPSGQETQYF. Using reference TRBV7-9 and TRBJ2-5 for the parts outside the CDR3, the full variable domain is DTGVSQNPRHKITKRGQNVTFRCDPISEHNRLYWYRQTLGQGPEFLTYFQNEAQLEKSRLLSDRFSAERPKGSFSTLEIQRTEQGDSAMYLCASKPSPSGQETQYFGPGTRLLVL.

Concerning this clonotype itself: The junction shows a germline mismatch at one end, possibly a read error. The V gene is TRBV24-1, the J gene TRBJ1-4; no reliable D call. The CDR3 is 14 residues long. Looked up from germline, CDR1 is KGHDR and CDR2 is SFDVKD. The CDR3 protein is CASSLGLSNEKLFF. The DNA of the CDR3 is TGTGCCAGCAGTTTAGGGCTATCCAATGAAAAACTGTTTTTT.

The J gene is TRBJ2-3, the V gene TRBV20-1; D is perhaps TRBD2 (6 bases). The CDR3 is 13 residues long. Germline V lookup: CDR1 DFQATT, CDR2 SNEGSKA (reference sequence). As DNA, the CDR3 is TGCAGCCCTCCCGGGACTAGCACAGATACGCAGTATTTT. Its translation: CSPPGTSTDTQYF.